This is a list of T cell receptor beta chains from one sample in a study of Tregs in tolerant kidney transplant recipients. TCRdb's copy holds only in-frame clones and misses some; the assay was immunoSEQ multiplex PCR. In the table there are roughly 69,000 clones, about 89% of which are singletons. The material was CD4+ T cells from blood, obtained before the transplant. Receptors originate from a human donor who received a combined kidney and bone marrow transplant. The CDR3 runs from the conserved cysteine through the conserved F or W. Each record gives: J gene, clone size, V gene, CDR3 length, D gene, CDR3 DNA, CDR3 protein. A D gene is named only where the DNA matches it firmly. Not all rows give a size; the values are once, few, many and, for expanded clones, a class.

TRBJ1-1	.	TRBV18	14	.	TGTGCCAGCTCACCGGGCCTTATCAACACTGAAGCTTTCTTT	CASSPGLINTEAFF
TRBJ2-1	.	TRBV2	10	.	TGTTCCCGCTCGGGTGGTGAGCAGTTCTTC	CSRSGGEQFF
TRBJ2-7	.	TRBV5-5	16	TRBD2	TGTGCCAGCAGCTTCTGGGGACTAGTATTCTCCTACGAGCAGTACTTC	CASSFWGLVFSYEQYF
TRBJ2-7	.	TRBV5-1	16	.	TGCGCCAGCAGCTTGGGAAGTCAGAAAGACACCTACGAGCAGTACTTC	CASSLGSQKDTYEQYF
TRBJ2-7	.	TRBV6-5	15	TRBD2	TGTGCCAGCAGTAGGGCCGTGGGGCGGGAGTACGAGCAGTACTTC	CASSRAVGREYEQYF
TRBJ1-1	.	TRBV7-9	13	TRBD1	TGTGCCAGCAGCTTAGACAGGGGGCGTCAAGCTTTCTTT	CASSLDRGRQAFF
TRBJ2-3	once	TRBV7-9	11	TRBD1	TGTGCCAGCAGCCTCCAGGACAGGGTAGGGTTT	CASSLQDRVGF
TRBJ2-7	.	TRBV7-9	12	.	TGTGCCAGCGACAACGGTTTATACGAGCAGTACTTC	CASDNGLYEQYF
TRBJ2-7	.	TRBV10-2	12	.	TGCGCCAGCTCCGGGAGTTTGGACGAGCAGTACTTC	CASSGSLDEQYF
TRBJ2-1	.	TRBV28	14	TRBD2	TGTGCCAGCAGGCCTAGCGGGAGGGCCAATGAGCAGTTCTTC	CASRPSGRANEQFF
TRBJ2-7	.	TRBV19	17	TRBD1	TGTGCCAGTAGTATAGGTTGGAGGACAGGGGGCTTCTACGAGCAGTACTTC	CASSIGWRTGGFYEQYF
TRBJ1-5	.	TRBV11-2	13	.	TGTGCCAGCAGCTTAGAGGGGCGGGGACCCCAGCATTTT	CASSLEGRGPQHF
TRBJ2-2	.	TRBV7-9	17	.	TGTGCCAGCACCGAGGGTAGCGGTACCCGGAACACCGGGGAGCTGTTTTTT	CASTEGSGTRNTGELFF
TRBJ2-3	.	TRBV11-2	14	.	TGTGCCAGCAGCCCCGCCTCCCCGAGGGATACGCAGTATTTT	CASSPASPRDTQYF
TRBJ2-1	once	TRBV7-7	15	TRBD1	TGTGCTAGCAGCCGGACAGGGAGCTCCTACAATGAGCAGTTCTTC	CASSRTGSSYNEQFF
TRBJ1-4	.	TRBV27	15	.	TGTGCCAGCAGTTTAGGGGGGGCAACTAATGAAAAACTGTTTTTT	CASSLGGATNEKLFF
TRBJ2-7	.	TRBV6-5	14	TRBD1	TGTGCCAGCAGTATATCGGGACAGATGGACGAGCAGTACTTC	CASSISGQMDEQYF
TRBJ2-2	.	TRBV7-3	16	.	TGTGCCAGCAGCTTAGCGGGCAATGCGAACACCGGGGAGCTGTTTTTT	CASSLAGNANTGELFF
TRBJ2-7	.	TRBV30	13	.	TGTGCCTGGAGGACAGGCCTACACTACGAGCAGTACTTC	CAWRTGLHYEQYF
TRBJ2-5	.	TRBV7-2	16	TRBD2	TGTGCCAGCAGCCCACGACTAGCGGGAGTGGGAGAGACCCAGTACTTC	CASSPRLAGVGETQYF
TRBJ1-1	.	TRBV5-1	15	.	TGCGCCAGCAGCTTGGCGCAGGGTACGTACACTGAAGCTTTCTTT	CASSLAQGTYTEAFF
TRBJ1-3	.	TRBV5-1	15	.	TGCGCCAGCAGCTTAACCCCACTCTCTGGAAACACCATATATTTT	CASSLTPLSGNTIYF
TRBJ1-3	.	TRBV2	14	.	TGTGCCAGCAGTGATATTTCCTCTGGAAACACCATATATTTT	CASSDISSGNTIYF
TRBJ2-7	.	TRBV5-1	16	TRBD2	TGCGCCAGCAGCTGGGGGGTCCTAGCGGATTCTTACGAGCAGTACTTC	CASSWGVLADSYEQYF
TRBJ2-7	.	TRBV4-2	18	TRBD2	TGTGCCAGCAGCCAACAACTAGCGGGTAACCAGGGGTTCTACGAGCAGTACTTC	CASSQQLAGNQGFYEQYF
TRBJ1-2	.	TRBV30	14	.	TGTGCCTGGAGTAGGGGGATCGAGGGCTATGGCTACACCTTC	CAWSRGIEGYGYTF
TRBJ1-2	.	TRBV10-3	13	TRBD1	TGTGCCATTGAGGGGACAGGGGATGCGGGCTACACCTTC	CAIEGTGDAGYTF
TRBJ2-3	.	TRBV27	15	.	TGTGCCAGCAGTTTATCGTCCCTAAGCACAGATACGCAGTATTTT	CASSLSSLSTDTQYF
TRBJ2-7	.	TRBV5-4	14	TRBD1	TGTGCCAGCAGCCCACGGACAGGGAGCCACGAGCAGTACTTC	CASSPRTGSHEQYF
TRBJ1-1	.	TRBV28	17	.	TGTGCCAGCAGTATCGGACAGTGGCCAGCGATGAACACTGAAGCTTTCTTT	CASSIGQWPAMNTEAFF
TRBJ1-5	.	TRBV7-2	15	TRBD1	TGTGCCAGCAGCCCCGGGACAGGGCTTTATCAGCCCCAGCATTTT	CASSPGTGLYQPQHF
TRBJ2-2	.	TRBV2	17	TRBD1	TGTGCCAGCAGCCCGGGACAGGGGATGGGGCTAGTCGGGGAGCTGTTTTTT	CASSPGQGMGLVGELFF
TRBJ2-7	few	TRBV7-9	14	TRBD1	TGTGCCAGCAGCACCCGGGACAGGCCCTACGAGCAGTACTTC	CASSTRDRPYEQYF
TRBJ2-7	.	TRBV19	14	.	TGTGCCAGTAGTATTTCAGGGGATCCCTACGAGCAGTACTTC	CASSISGDPYEQYF
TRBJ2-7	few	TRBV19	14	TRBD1	TGTGCCAGTAGTCCAGGGGGCCACATGTACGAGCAGTACTTC	CASSPGGHMYEQYF
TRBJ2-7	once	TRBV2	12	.	TGTGCCAGCAGTGGGCAAGCGGCGGAGCAGTACTTC	CASSGQAAEQYF
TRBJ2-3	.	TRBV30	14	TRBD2	TGTGCCGGCGAGGGGTTAGCGGGCTCAGATACGCAGTATTTT	CAGEGLAGSDTQYF
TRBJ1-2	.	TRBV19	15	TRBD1	TGTGCCAGTAGTCCCAGGACAGGGGAGCTCTATGGCTACACCTTC	CASSPRTGELYGYTF
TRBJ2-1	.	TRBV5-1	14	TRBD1	TGCGCCAGCAGCTATGGACAGGGCTACAATGAGCAGTTCTTC	CASSYGQGYNEQFF
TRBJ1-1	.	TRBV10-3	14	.	TGTGCCAGCGTACCGGGAAAAATGAACACTGAAGCTTTCTTT	CASVPGKMNTEAFF
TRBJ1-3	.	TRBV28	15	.	TGTGCCAGCAGTTTAACAGGCGGCTCTGGAAACACCATATATTTT	CASSLTGGSGNTIYF
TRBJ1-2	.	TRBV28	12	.	TGTGCCAGCAGTGGTCACAGTTCCGGCTACACCTTC	CASSGHSSGYTF
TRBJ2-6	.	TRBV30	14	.	TGTGCAGCCTTCAGGGGCTTTGGGGCCAACGTCCTGACTTTC	CAAFRGFGANVLTF
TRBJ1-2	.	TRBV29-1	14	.	TGCAGCGTTGAAACTGGGCAGCAGAGAGGGGGCTACACCTTC	CSVETGQQRGGYTF
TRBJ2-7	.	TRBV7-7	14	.	TGTGCTAGCAGCTTAGCGCAGGGAAACTACGAGCAGTACTTC	CASSLAQGNYEQYF
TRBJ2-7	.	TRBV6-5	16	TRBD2	TGTGCCAGCAGTTACCTAGGACTAGCGGGGTCCTACGAGCAGTACTTC	CASSYLGLAGSYEQYF
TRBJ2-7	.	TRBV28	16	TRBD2	TGTGCCAGCAGTTCACCTGGACTAGCGGGGATCTACGAGCAGTACTTC	CASSSPGLAGIYEQYF
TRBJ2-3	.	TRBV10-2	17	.	TGCGCCAGCAGTTTGTCCGGGACTCTTAAACGCACAGATACGCAGTATTTT	CASSLSGTLKRTDTQYF
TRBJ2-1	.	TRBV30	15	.	TGTGCCTGGAGTGCGACAGAGGGGGGGAGAAAAGAGCAGTTCTTC	CAWSATEGGRKEQFF
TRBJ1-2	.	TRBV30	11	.	TGTGCCTGGAGCAGGGACTATGGCTACACCTTC	CAWSRDYGYTF
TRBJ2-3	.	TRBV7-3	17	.	TGTGCCAGCAGCTCTGGGACTCTCGGTGGTATCACAGATACGCAGTATTTT	CASSSGTLGGITDTQYF
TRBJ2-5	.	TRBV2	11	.	TGTGCCAGCAGTACAGGGGAGACCCAGTACTTC	CASSTGETQYF
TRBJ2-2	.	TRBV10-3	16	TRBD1	TGTGCCTCTACGACAGGGGGGGGGAGGAACACCGGGGAGCTGTTTTTT	CASTTGGGRNTGELFF